The rows below give T cell receptor beta chains drawn from one sample of a study of shared clonotypes between healthy human individuals. Assay: immunoSEQ multiplex PCR; the TCRdb copy retains only in-frame clones and omits some. The sample lists under 2,500,000 clones, approximately 96% occurring once. Sequenced: naive CD4+ T cells sorted from blood. The receptors were sampled from a man aged 18 to 30 in good health. CDR3s include the opening cysteine and the closing phenylalanine or tryptophan. Fields, in order: CDR3 length, D gene, V gene, clone size, J gene, CDR3 protein, CDR3 DNA. The D gene is left open where the match is weak. The listing skips clone size in some rows; elsewhere it reads once, few, many or a size class.

>13|TRBD1|TRBV28|NA|TRBJ1-2
CASSSDRVYGYTF
TGTGCCAGCAGTTCGGACAGGGTTTATGGCTACACCTTC
>13|TRBD1|TRBV11-2|NA|TRBJ2-2
CASRITGAGELFF
TGTGCCAGCAGGATCACAGGGGCCGGGGAGCTGTTTTTT
>11|NA|TRBV6-6|NA|TRBJ2-7
CASSLWDEQYF
TGTGCCAGCAGCCTCTGGGACGAGCAGTACTTC
>15|NA|TRBV6-1|NA|TRBJ2-5
CASSERRAGGETQYF
TGTGCCAGCAGTGAACGACGTGCGGGTGGGGAGACCCAGTACTTC
>15|NA|TRBV30|NA|TRBJ2-3
CAGISGKVSTDTQYF
TGTGCCGGGATATCCGGGAAGGTTAGCACAGATACGCAGTATTTT
>15|NA|TRBV6-1|NA|TRBJ2-7
CASSEAQRFSYEQYF
TGTGCCAGCAGTGAAGCGCAGCGGTTCTCCTACGAGCAGTACTTC
>11|NA|TRBV20-1|once|TRBJ1-2
CSARDRYGYTF
TGCAGTGCTAGAGATCGATATGGCTACACCTTC
>14|NA|TRBV2|NA|TRBJ2-5
CASSDLQPQETQYF
TGTGCCAGCAGTGATTTACAGCCCCAAGAGACCCAGTACTTC
>11|NA|TRBV20-1|NA|TRBJ1-1
CSARDPYEAFF
TGCAGTGCTAGAGACCCTTATGAAGCTTTCTTT
>15|TRBD1|TRBV6-1|NA|TRBJ2-2
CASSPRQGNTGELFF
TGTGCCAGCAGCCCGCGACAGGGGAACACCGGGGAGCTGTTTTTT
>13|NA|TRBV6-1|NA|TRBJ1-1
CASSEETLKGAFF
TGTGCCAGCAGTGAAGAAACCCTCAAGGGAGCTTTCTTT
>12|NA|TRBV7-2|NA|TRBJ1-2
CASSSGATIYTF
TGTGCCAGCAGCTCAGGGGCGACCATATACACCTTC
>19|NA|TRBV4-1|NA|TRBJ2-6
CASSQELVFVGSGANVLTF
TGCGCCAGCAGCCAAGAGCTCGTCTTCGTGGGGTCTGGGGCCAACGTCCTGACTTTC
>15|TRBD2|TRBV11-2|NA|TRBJ2-2
CASSSWREWAGELFF
TGTGCCAGCAGCTCTTGGCGGGAGTGGGCCGGGGAGCTGTTTTTT
>14|NA|TRBV30|NA|TRBJ2-2
CAWRTNQNTGELFF
TGTGCCTGGAGGACCAACCAGAACACCGGGGAGCTGTTTTTT
>14|NA|TRBV2|NA|TRBJ1-2
CASSEALRAGGYTF
TGTGCCAGCAGTGAAGCTCTCAGGGCTGGGGGCTACACCTTC
>13|NA|TRBV7-2|once|TRBJ2-7
CASSPSLEREQYF
TGTGCCAGCAGCCCGTCCCTCGAGCGCGAGCAGTACTTC
>16|NA|TRBV5-1|NA|TRBJ1-4
CASSQGLLATNEKLFF
TGCGCCAGCAGTCAGGGGCTTCTTGCAACTAATGAAAAACTGTTTTTT
>15|TRBD2|TRBV5-1|NA|TRBJ2-2
CASDYGAGDTGELFF
TGCGCCAGCGATTACGGGGCGGGAGATACCGGGGAGCTGTTTTTT
>14|NA|TRBV18|NA|TRBJ2-7
CASSPGGGVYEQYF
TGTGCCAGCTCACCAGGGGGCGGGGTCTACGAGCAGTACTTC
>13|TRBD2|TRBV30|NA|TRBJ2-7
CAFGGGPNYEQYF
TGTGCCTTTGGGGGGGGACCAAATTACGAGCAGTACTTC
>15|NA|TRBV21-1|NA|TRBJ1-4
CASSRGTVGNEKLFF
TGTGCCAGCAGCAGAGGGACGGTCGGAAATGAAAAACTGTTTTTT
>17|TRBD2|TRBV30|NA|TRBJ2-3
CAWSVGWTSGTTDTQYF
TGTGCCTGGAGTGTGGGTTGGACTAGCGGGACCACAGATACGCAGTATTTT
>14|TRBD1|TRBV7-2|NA|TRBJ2-7
CASSLQGVGYEQYF
TGTGCCAGCAGCTTACAGGGGGTAGGGTACGAGCAGTACTTC
>16|NA|TRBV7-2|NA|TRBJ2-1
CASSRGDRTSYNEQFF
TGTGCCAGCAGTCGGGGGGACAGGACAAGCTACAATGAGCAGTTCTTC
>16|TRBD1|TRBV28|NA|TRBJ1-1
CASRLPGQGWGTEAFF
TGTGCCAGCAGACTTCCGGGACAGGGATGGGGAACTGAAGCTTTCTTT
>17|NA|TRBV7-2|NA|TRBJ1-2
CASSPSPPGGFNYGYTF
TGTGCCAGCAGCCCTTCCCCCCCCGGGGGCTTTAACTATGGCTACACCTTC
>16|NA|TRBV11-2|NA|TRBJ2-5
CASSFDANHREETQYF
TGTGCCAGCAGCTTTGACGCTAATCACCGAGAAGAGACCCAGTACTTC
>15|NA|TRBV28|NA|TRBJ1-1
CASRARDIRNTEAFF
TGTGCCAGCAGAGCCAGGGACATCCGGAACACTGAAGCTTTCTTT
>14|TRBD1|TRBV30|NA|TRBJ1-2
CAWTGTGGYYGYTF
TGTGCCTGGACCGGGACAGGGGGGTACTATGGCTACACCTTC
>16|NA|TRBV5-4|once|TRBJ1-3
CASSLGGPYSGNTIYF
TGTGCCAGCAGCTTGGGGGGACCCTACTCTGGAAACACCATATATTTT